The T cell receptor (beta chain) under discussion was sequenced for a study of control samples from healthy donors and cancer patients. The germline V gene encodes CDR1 MNHNS and CDR2 SASEGT. J lost 3 bases, V lost 3 bases, and 4 bases had no gene match. This CDR3 spans 14 amino acids. Sequencing was performed with immunoSEQ multiplex PCR; in TCRdb, only in-frame clones are kept and a portion is missing. The top ten clones hold over 2% of a sample with over 100,000 clones, over 80% of them seen once. V usage is TRBV6-1 and J usage is TRBJ2-7; the match to TRBD2 covers 8 bases. Specimen: blood. The receptor's source is a woman aged 50 to 60 in good health. The CDR3, as DNA: TGTGCCAGCAGTGAGGGACTAGAAGTCTACGAGCAGTACTTC. Protein product: CASSEGLEVYEQYF.